This T cell receptor beta chain stems from a study of breast tumors, draining lymph nodes, adjacent tissues. Findings and caveats of the study: Compared with lymph nodes, tumors were less diverse; compared with nontumor tissue, more.

Breast cancer patients provided tissue from their axillary draining lymph nodes. The germline gives CDR1 MDHEN, CDR2 SYDVKM. The V gene end was trimmed by 6 bases and the J gene end by 6 bases; junction bases not matched to a gene: 6. The CDR3 runs to 15 residues. One entry per CDR3 protein, called by TCRdb with MiXCR from the multiplex PCR reads. Of 160,000 or so distinct CDR3 sequences in the sample, more than 25% were seen once. This clonotype was seen many times. The antigen remains unidentified. The chain carries TRBV28 and TRBJ2-1, with 12 bases fitting TRBD2. The sample taken for sequencing was axillary lymph node tissue. This TCR derives from a female donor with breast cancer. Some clones in this sample may be carry-over from other donors' samples. CDR3 protein: CASSDPGLAGNEQFF. CDR3 in DNA: TGTGCCAGCAGCGATCCGGGACTAGCGGGCAATGAGCAGTTCTTC.